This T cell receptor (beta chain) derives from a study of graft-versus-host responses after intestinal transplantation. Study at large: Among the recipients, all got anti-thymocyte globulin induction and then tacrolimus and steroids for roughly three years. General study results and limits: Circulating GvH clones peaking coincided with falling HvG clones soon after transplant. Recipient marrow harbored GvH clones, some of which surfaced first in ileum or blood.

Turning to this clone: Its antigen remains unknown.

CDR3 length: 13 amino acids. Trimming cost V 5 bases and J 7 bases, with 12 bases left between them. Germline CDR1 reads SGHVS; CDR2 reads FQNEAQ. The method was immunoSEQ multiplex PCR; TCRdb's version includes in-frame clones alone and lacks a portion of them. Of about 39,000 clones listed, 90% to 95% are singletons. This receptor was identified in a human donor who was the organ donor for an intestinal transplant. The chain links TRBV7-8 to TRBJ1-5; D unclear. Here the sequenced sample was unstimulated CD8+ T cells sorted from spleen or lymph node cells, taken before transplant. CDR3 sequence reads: CASSTGGNQPQHF. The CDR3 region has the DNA TGTGCCAGCAGCACTGGAGGGAACCAGCCCCAGCATTTT.